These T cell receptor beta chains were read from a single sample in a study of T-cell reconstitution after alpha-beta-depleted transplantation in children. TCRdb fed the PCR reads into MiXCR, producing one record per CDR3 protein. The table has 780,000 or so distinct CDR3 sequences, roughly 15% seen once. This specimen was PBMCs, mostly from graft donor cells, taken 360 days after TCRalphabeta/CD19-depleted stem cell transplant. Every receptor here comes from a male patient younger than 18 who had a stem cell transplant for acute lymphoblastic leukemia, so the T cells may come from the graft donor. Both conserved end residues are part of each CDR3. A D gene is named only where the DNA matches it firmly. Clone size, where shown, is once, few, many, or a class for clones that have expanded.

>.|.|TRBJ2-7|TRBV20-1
CSAREAAVGAYEQYF
TGCAGTGCTAGAGAGGCAGCGGTAGGGGCCTACGAGCAGTACTTC
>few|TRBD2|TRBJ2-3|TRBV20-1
CSATSGRSLDTQYF
TGCAGTGCTACTAGCGGGAGGAGTTTGGATACGCAGTATTTT
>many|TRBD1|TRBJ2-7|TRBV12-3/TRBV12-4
CASSFQGAKVHEQYF
TGTGCCAGCAGTTTTCAGGGGGCTAAAGTACACGAGCAGTACTTC
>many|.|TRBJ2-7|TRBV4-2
CASSQEYGTGQYF
TGTGCCAGCAGCCAAGAATATGGGACGGGACAGTACTTC
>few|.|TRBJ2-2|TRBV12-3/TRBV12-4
CASSLGISLFNTGELFF
TGTGCCAGCAGTTTAGGGATCTCTTTATTCAACACCGGGGAGCTGTTTTTT
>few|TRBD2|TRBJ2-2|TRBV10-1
CASRSGTSLTGELFF
TGCGCCAGCAGATCCGGGACTAGTCTCACCGGGGAGCTGTTTTTT
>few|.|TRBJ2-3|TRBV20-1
CSAREAPDTQYF
TGCAGTGCTAGAGAGGCCCCAGATACGCAGTATTTT
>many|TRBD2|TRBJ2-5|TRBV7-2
CASSFLAGLETQYF
TGTGCCAGCAGCTTTCTAGCGGGTCTGGAGACCCAGTACTTC
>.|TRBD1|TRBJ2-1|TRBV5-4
CASSLSGGVNNEQFF
TGTGCCAGCAGCTTGTCAGGGGGAGTGAACAATGAGCAGTTCTTC
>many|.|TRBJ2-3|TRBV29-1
CSVVRDSTDTQYF
TGCAGCGTAGTCCGGGACTCCACAGATACGCAGTATTTT
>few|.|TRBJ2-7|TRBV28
CASQGGGTYEQYF
TGTGCCAGCCAGGGGGGCGGCACCTACGAGCAGTACTTC
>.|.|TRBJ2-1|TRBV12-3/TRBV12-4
CASSLTAGNEQFF
TGTGCCAGCAGTTTAACTGCCGGGAATGAGCAGTTCTTC
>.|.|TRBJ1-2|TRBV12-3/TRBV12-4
CASSPLSIFYGYTF
TGTGCCAGCAGTCCCCTTTCTATTTTCTATGGCTACACCTTC
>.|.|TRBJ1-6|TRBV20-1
CSARQGLNSPLHF
TGCAGTGCTAGGCAGGGCCTCAATTCACCCCTCCACTTT
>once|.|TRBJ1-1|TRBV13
CASSRGLGTGAFF
TGTGCCAGCAGCCGCGGACTGGGAACGGGGGCTTTCTTT
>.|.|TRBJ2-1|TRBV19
CASSVSVYNEQFF
TGTGCCAGTAGTGTGTCAGTTTACAATGAGCAGTTCTTC
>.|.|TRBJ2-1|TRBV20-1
CSARSGHNEQFF
TGCAGTGCTAGGTCCGGTCATAATGAGCAGTTCTTC